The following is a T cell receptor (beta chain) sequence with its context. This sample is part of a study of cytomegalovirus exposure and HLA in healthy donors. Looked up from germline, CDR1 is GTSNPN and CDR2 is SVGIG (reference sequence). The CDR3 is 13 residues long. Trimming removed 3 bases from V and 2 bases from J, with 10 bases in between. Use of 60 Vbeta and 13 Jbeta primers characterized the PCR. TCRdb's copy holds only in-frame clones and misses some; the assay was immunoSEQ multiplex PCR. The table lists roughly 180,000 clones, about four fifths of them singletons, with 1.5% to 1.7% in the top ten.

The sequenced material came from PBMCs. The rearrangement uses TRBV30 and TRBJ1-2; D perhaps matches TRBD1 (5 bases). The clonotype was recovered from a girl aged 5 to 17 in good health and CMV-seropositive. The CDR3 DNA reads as TGTGCCTGGAGGGGGCACGGAAACTATGGCTACACCTTC. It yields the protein CAWRGHGNYGYTF. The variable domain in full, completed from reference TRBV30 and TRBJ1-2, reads SQTIHQWPATLVQPVGSPLSLECTVEGTSNPNLYWYRQAAGRGLQLLFYSVGIGQISSEVPQNLSASRPQDRQFILSSKKLLLSDSGFYLCAWRGHGNYGYTFGSGTRLTVV.